The 3 T cell receptor beta chains below all came from one sample that was sequenced in a study of metastatic and nonmetastatic thyroid tumors. TCRdb reanalyzed the PCR reads with MiXCR. The table has more than 85,000 clones, around 9.1% seen once. Thyroid surgery took place with no prior treatment in any patient. The source material was blood. The receptors originated from a female donor with papillary thyroid cancer or a benign thyroid nodule (not recorded which). Some clones in this sample may be carry-over from other donors' samples.

This clone showed up just once. This chain joins TRBV3-1 and TRBJ2-3; D call uncertain. This CDR3 is 12 amino acids long. CDR1 and CDR2 from the germline V gene are LGHDT and YNNKEL (reference sequence). V dropped 3 bases and J dropped 3 bases, with 4 bases sitting between them. The CDR3 DNA reads TGTGCCAGCAGCCAGACTACAGATACGCAGTATTTT. It is translated as CASSQTTDTQYF.

The sample holds many counts of this clone. The chain links TRBV5-1 to TRBJ1-1, with 7 positions matching TRBD1. There are 15 residues in the CDR3. V was clipped by 3 bases and J by 1 base; unmatched bases: 6. CDR1 and CDR2 (germline): SGHRS, YFSETQ. Here the CDR3 DNA reads TGCGCCAGCAGCTCCCGACAGGGCGGGAACACTGAAGCTTTCTTT. This codes for CASSSRQGGNTEAFF.

This clone was seen at least ten times. The chain recombines TRBV4-2 with TRBJ2-1; 10 bases are shared with TRBD2. The CDR3 covers 17 residues. Per the germline V gene, CDR1 is LGHNA and CDR2 is YNFKEQ. The ends lost 0 bases at V and 5 bases at J; junction bases unmatched: 7. Written as DNA, the CDR3 is TGTGCCAGCAGCCAAGATCGAGCGGGGGGGCCCGACAATGAGCAGTTCTTC. Its protein product is CASSQDRAGGPDNEQFF.